This paragraph reports one T cell receptor beta chain. The antigen remains undetermined. These data belong to a study of cytomegalovirus exposure and HLA in healthy donors. Both 60 Vbeta primers and 13 Jbeta primers went into the PCR. Profiling relied on immunoSEQ multiplex PCR, and the TCRdb table lists in-frame clones only, not all of them. Here the sample table reports some 130,000 clones. This CDR3 spans 13 amino acids. Per germline, CDR1 SGHTA and CDR2 FQGTGA. V lost 4 bases to trimming and J lost 10 bases, with 14 bases between them. Study results and limitations: Follow-up analysis later connected one missense variant in DCLRE1C with trimming of TCR beta V- and J-genes.

Sequencing was performed on PBMCs. The chain uses TRBV7-3 and TRBJ2-1; no firm D call. The TCR sequence derives from a young man in good health and CMV-seronegative. CDR3 protein: CASSSPKTEEQFF. CDR3 sequence (DNA): TGTGCCAGCAGCTCACCTAAGACTGAAGAGCAGTTCTTC.